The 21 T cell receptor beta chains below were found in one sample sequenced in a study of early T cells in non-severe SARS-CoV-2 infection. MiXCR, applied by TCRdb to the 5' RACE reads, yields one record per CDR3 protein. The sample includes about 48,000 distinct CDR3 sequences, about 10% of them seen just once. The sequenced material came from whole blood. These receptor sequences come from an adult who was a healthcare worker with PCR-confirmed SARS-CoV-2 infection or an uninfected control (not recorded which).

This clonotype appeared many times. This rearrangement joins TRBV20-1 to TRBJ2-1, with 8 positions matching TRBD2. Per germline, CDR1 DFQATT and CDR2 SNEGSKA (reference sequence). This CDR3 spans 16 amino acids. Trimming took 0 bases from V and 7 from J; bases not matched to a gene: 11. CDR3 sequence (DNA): TGCAGTGCTAGAGATCCCGCGGGAGGTACGCGGAATGAGCAGTTCTTC. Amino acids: CSARDPAGGTRNEQFF.

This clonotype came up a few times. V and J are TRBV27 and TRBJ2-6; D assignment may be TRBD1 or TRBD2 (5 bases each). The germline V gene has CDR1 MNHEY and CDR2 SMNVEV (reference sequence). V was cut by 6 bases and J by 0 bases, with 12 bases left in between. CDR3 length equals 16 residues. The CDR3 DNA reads TGTGCCAGCAGGAGGACAACTAGCTCTGGGGCCAACGTCCTGACTTTC. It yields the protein CASRRTTSSGANVLTF. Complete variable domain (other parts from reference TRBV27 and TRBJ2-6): EAQVTQNPRYLITVTGKKLTVTCSQNMNHEYMSWYRQDPGLGLRQIYYSMNVEVTDKGDVPEGYKVSRKEKRNFPLILESPSPNQTSLYFCASRRTTSSGANVLTFGAGSRLTVL.

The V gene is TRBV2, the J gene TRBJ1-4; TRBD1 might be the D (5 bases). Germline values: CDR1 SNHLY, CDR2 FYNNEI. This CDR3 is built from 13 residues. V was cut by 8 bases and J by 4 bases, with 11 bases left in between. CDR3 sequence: CASGTAYNEKLFF. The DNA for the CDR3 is TGTGCCAGCGGGACGGCCTATAATGAAAAACTGTTTTTT.

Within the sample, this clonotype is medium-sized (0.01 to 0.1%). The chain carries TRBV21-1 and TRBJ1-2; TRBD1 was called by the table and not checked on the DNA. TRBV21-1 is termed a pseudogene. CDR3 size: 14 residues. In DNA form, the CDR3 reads TGTGCCAGCAGAGAGGCAGCAGGGCAATATGGCTACACCTTC. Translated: CASREAAGQYGYTF.

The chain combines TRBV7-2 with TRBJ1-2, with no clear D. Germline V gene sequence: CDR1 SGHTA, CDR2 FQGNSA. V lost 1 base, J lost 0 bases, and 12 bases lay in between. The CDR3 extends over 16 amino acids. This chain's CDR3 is CASSLDPGVANYGYTF. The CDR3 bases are TGTGCCAGCAGCTTAGATCCGGGAGTAGCTAACTATGGCTACACCTTC.

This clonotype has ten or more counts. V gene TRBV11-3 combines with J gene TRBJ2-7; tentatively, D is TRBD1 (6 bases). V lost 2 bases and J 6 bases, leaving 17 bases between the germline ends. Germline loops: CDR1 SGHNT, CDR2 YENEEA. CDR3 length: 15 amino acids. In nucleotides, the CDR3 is TGTGCCAGCAGCTTATCTGGGGGCACTGAGCGCGAGCAGTACTTC. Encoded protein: CASSLSGGTEREQYF.

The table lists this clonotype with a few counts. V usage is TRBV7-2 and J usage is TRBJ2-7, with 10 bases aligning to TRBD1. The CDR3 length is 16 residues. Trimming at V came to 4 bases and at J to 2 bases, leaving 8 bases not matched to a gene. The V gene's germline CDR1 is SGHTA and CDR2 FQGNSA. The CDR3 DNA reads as TGTGCCAGCAGCTCCTCGTCGGGACAGGGGACCTACGAGCAGTACTTC. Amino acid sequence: CASSSSSGQGTYEQYF.

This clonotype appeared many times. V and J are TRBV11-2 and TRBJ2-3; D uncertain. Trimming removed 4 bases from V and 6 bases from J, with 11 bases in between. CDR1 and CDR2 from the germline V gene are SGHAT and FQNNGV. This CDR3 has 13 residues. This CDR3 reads CASSSTPWDTQYF. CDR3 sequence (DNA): TGTGCCAGCAGCTCAACACCGTGGGATACGCAGTATTTT.

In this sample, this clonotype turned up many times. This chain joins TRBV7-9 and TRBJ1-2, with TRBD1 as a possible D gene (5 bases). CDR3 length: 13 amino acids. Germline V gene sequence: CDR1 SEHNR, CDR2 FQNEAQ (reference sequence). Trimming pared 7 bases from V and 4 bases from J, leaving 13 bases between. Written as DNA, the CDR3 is TGTGCCAGCAAGTGGGACGGCCCCTATGGCTACACCTTC. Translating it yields CASKWDGPYGYTF.

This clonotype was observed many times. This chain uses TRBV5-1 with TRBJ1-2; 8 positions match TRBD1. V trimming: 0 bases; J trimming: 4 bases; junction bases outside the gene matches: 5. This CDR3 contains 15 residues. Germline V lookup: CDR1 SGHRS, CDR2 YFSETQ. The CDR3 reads CASSLDGQGGYGYTF. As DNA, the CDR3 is TGCGCCAGCAGCTTGGACGGACAGGGTGGCTATGGCTACACCTTC.

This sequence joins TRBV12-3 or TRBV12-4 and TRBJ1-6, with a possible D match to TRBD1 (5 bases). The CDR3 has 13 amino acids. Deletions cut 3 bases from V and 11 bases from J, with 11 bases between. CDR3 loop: CASSLGPRAPLHF. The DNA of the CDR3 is TGTGCCAGCAGTTTGGGACCGAGGGCACCCCTCCACTTT.

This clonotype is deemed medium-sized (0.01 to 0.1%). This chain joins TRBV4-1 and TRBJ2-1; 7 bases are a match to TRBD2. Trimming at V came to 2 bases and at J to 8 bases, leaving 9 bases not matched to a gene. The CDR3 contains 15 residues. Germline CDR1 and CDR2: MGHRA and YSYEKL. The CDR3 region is CASSQLAGDEDEQFF. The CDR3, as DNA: TGCGCCAGCAGCCAACTCGCGGGAGACGAGGATGAGCAGTTCTTC.

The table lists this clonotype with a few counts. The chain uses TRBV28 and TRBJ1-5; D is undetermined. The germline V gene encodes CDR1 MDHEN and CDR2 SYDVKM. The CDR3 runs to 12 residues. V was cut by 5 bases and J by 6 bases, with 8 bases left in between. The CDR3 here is CASSLSAQPQHF. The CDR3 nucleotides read TGTGCCAGCAGTCTTAGTGCTCAGCCCCAGCATTTT.

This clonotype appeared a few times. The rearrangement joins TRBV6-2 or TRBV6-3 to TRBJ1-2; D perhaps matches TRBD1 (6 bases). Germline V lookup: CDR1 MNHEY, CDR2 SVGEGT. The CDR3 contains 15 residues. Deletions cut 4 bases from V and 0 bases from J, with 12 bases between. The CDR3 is CASSFTGRANYGYTF. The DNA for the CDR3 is TGTGCCAGCAGTTTTACAGGGAGGGCTAACTATGGCTACACCTTC.

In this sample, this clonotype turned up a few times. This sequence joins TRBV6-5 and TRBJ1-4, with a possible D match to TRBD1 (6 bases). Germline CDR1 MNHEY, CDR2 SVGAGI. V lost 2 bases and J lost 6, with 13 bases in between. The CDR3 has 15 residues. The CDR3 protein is CASSYGGARHEKLFF. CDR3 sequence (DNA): TGTGCCAGCAGTTACGGGGGGGCGCGCCATGAAAAACTGTTTTTT.

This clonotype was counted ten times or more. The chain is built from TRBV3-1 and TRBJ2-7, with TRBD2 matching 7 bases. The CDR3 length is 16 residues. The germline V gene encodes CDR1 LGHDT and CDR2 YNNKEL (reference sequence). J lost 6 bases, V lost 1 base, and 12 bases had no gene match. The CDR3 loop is CASSQAGTGGVSEQYF. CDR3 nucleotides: TGTGCCAGCAGCCAAGCGGGTACGGGAGGTGTCTCCGAGCAGTACTTC.

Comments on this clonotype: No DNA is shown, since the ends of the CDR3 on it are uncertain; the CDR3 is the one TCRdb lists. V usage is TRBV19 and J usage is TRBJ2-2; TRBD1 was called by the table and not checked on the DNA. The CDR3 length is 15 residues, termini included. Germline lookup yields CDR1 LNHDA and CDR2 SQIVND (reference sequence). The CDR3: CASTFGPGGPGELFF.

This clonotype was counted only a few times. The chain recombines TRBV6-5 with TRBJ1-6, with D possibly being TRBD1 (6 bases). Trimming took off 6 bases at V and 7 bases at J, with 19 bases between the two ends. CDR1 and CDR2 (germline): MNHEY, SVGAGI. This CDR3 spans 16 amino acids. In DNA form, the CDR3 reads TGTGCCAGCAGCCGAAGACCTAAACAGGGAAATTCACCCCTCCACTTT. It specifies CASSRRPKQGNSPLHF.

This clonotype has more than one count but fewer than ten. CDR3 sequence reads: CASRGRDRGQNVYEQYF. In DNA form, the CDR3 reads TGTGCCAGCAGGGGCCGGGACAGGGGCCAGAACGTCTACGAGCAGTACTTC. The rearrangement joins TRBV28 to TRBJ2-7; 10 positions agree with TRBD1. CDR1 MDHEN and CDR2 SYDVKM come from the germline V gene. This CDR3 is built from 17 residues. J gave up 3 bases and V 6 bases, and 14 bases lay outside the gene matches.

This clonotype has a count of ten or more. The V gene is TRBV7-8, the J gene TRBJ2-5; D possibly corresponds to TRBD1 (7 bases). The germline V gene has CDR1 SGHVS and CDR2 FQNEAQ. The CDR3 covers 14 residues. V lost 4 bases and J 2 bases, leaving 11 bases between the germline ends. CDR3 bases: TGTGCCAGCAGCTACAGGGGAGGACAAGAGACCCAGTACTTC. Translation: CASSYRGGQETQYF.

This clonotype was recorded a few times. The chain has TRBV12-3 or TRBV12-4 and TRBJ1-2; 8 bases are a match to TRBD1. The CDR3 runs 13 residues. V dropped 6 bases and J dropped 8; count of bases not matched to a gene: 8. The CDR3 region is CASSPDRVVGYTF. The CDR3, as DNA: TGTGCCAGCAGCCCGGACAGGGTAGTCGGCTACACCTTC.